This is a list of T cell receptor beta chains from one sample in a study of shared clonotypes between healthy human individuals. The table came from immunoSEQ multiplex PCR; TCRdb's copy has only in-frame clones and leaves some out. This table has about 1.9 million clones, about 93% appearing once. The sample taken for sequencing was naive CD8+ T cells from PBMCs. The receptors were sampled from a young man in good health. Some clones in this sample may be carry-over from other donors' samples. Each CDR3 is given with its conserved first and last residue. The order of the fields is clone size, J gene, D gene, V gene, CDR3 protein, CDR3 DNA. The D gene is left open where the match is weak. Clone size is stated in some rows and not others, as once, few, many or a class when expanded.

-	TRBJ1-1	TRBD1	TRBV27	CASTYKDRVGTEAFF	TGTGCCAGCACCTACAAAGACAGGGTTGGCACTGAAGCTTTCTTT
-	TRBJ2-1	-	TRBV29-1	CSVRGEGGSFNEQFF	TGCAGCGTCCGAGGGGAAGGGGGGTCTTTCAATGAGCAGTTCTTC
-	TRBJ2-2	TRBD2	TRBV2	CATRGSGRAVGELFF	TGTGCCACCCGAGGTAGCGGGAGGGCCGTCGGGGAGCTGTTTTTT
-	TRBJ2-7	-	TRBV7-9	CAVGQISYEQYF	TGTGCGGTTGGGCAGATCTCCTACGAGCAGTACTTC
-	TRBJ1-5	-	TRBV27	CASSPTLYDSFYSNQPQHF	TGTGCCAGCAGTCCGACACTCTATGACTCGTTTTATAGCAATCAGCCCCAGCATTTT
-	TRBJ2-7	TRBD1	TRBV28	CASSLDPGTATEQYF	TGTGCCAGCAGTTTAGACCCTGGGACAGCCACCGAGCAGTACTTC
-	TRBJ2-1	TRBD2	TRBV27	CASIRREGSYNEQFF	TGTGCCAGCATTCGGCGGGAGGGCTCCTACAATGAGCAGTTCTTC
-	TRBJ2-7	TRBD2	TRBV5-1	CASSLDLSGSEQYF	TGCGCCAGCAGCTTGGATCTAAGCGGGAGCGAGCAGTACTTC
-	TRBJ2-7	TRBD1	TRBV9	CASSLGTGVAYEQYF	TGTGCCAGCAGCCTCGGGACAGGGGTGGCCTACGAGCAGTACTTC
-	TRBJ2-2	-	TRBV19	CASSIDVGTGELFF	TGTGCCAGTAGTATAGATGTCGGCACCGGGGAGCTGTTTTTT
-	TRBJ1-5	-	TRBV7-9	CASSLGGAGNQPQHF	TGTGCCAGCAGCTTGGGGGGCGCCGGCAATCAGCCCCAGCATTTT
-	TRBJ1-5	TRBD1	TRBV27	CASRTGNNQPQHF	TGTGCCAGCAGGACAGGGAACAATCAGCCCCAGCATTTT
-	TRBJ1-2	-	TRBV28	CASSPMGRTNYGYTF	TGTGCCAGCAGTCCTATGGGACGAACGAACTATGGCTACACCTTC
-	TRBJ2-6	-	TRBV6-1	CASSEGRTRDSGANVLTF	TGTGCCAGCAGCGAAGGGAGGACTCGGGACTCTGGGGCCAACGTCCTGACTTTC
-	TRBJ1-1	-	TRBV7-2	CASSLVIGGEGDTEAFF	TGTGCCAGCAGCTTAGTAATCGGGGGCGAGGGTGACACTGAAGCTTTCTTT
-	TRBJ2-3	-	TRBV7-2	CASSIAEWPGSLTDTQYF	TGTGCCAGCAGTATCGCGGAGTGGCCGGGGTCCCTCACAGATACGCAGTATTTT
-	TRBJ2-7	-	TRBV13	CASRFGRTSYEQYF	TGTGCCAGCAGGTTTGGACGGACCTCCTACGAGCAGTACTTC
-	TRBJ2-1	TRBD2	TRBV5-1	CASSRLAGDNEQFF	TGCGCCAGCAGTCGATTAGCGGGAGACAATGAGCAGTTCTTC
-	TRBJ2-3	-	TRBV15	CATSRGVERGADTQYF	TGTGCCACCAGCAGAGGGGTGGAACGAGGGGCAGATACGCAGTATTTT
once	TRBJ2-2	-	TRBV28	CASSLPYSNTGELFF	TGTGCCAGCAGTTTGCCATACTCGAACACCGGGGAGCTGTTTTTT
-	TRBJ2-3	-	TRBV29-1	CSVTGHADTQYF	TGCAGCGTCACGGGGCATGCAGATACGCAGTATTTT
-	TRBJ1-5	TRBD1	TRBV30	CAWSGGQHSNQPQHF	TGTGCCTGGAGTGGGGGACAGCATAGCAATCAGCCCCAGCATTTT
-	TRBJ2-3	-	TRBV29-1	CSVEFADTQYF	TGCAGCGTCGAGTTCGCAGATACGCAGTATTTT
-	TRBJ2-1	TRBD1	TRBV9	CASSVGTGDYDEQFF	TGTGCCAGCAGCGTAGGGACAGGGGATTACGATGAGCAGTTCTTC
-	TRBJ2-5	TRBD2	TRBV7-3	CASSPGLAGPQETQYF	TGTGCCAGCAGCCCTGGACTAGCGGGGCCTCAAGAGACCCAGTACTTC
-	TRBJ2-7	-	TRBV5-6	CASSWGGFSYEQYF	TGTGCCAGCAGCTGGGGAGGTTTCTCCTACGAGCAGTACTTC
-	TRBJ2-7	-	TRBV19	CASKTSHPDYSYEQYF	TGTGCCAGTAAAACGTCCCATCCGGACTACTCCTACGAGCAGTACTTC
-	TRBJ2-5	-	TRBV7-9	CASSFPPREETQYF	TGTGCCAGCAGCTTCCCCCCCAGGGAGGAGACCCAGTACTTC
-	TRBJ2-7	-	TRBV28	CASSPRWKTGYEQYF	TGTGCCAGCAGCCCGCGGTGGAAGACGGGCTACGAGCAGTACTTC
-	TRBJ2-7	-	TRBV29-1	CSVEGMGYEQYF	TGCAGCGTTGAAGGGATGGGCTACGAGCAGTACTTC
-	TRBJ1-2	-	TRBV5-8	CASSFGGGYTF	TGTGCCAGCAGCTTTGGGGGTGGCTACACCTTC
-	TRBJ1-5	-	TRBV2	CASSEGRVQPQHF	TGTGCCAGCAGTGAAGGCAGGGTTCAGCCCCAGCATTTT
once	TRBJ1-3	TRBD1	TRBV7-8	CASSLAGTGHSGNTIYF	TGTGCCAGCAGCCTCGCCGGGACAGGCCACTCTGGAAACACCATATATTTT
-	TRBJ1-1	-	TRBV7-9	CASSPGSLTEAFF	TGTGCCAGCAGTCCGGGATCATTAACTGAAGCTTTCTTT
once	TRBJ2-1	-	TRBV4-3	CASSQDWPGGLNEQFF	TGCGCCAGCAGCCAAGATTGGCCAGGAGGCCTCAATGAGCAGTTCTTC
-	TRBJ2-5	-	TRBV7-8	CASSSLLGEETQYF	TGTGCCAGCAGCTCGCTTTTAGGAGAAGAGACCCAGTACTTC
-	TRBJ2-3	-	TRBV7-9	CASSLGGWPQYF	TGTGCCAGCAGCTTAGGTGGCTGGCCGCAGTATTTT
-	TRBJ1-1	-	TRBV9	CASSVAGAPNTEAFF	TGTGCCAGCAGCGTAGCGGGAGCCCCGAACACTGAAGCTTTCTTT
few	TRBJ2-2	-	TRBV27	CASSWQQNTGELFF	TGTGCCAGCAGTTGGCAGCAGAACACCGGGGAGCTGTTTTTT
-	TRBJ2-3	-	TRBV5-6	CASSLGGRKDTQYF	TGTGCCAGCAGCTTAGGAGGGAGAAAGGATACGCAGTATTTT
-	TRBJ2-2	TRBD1	TRBV15	CATSRAGGTATNTGELFF	TGTGCCACCAGCAGAGCTGGTGGGACAGCGACTAACACCGGGGAGCTGTTTTTT
-	TRBJ1-2	-	TRBV2	CASRPGAGTLWGYTF	TGTGCCAGCAGACCCGGGGCAGGAACTCTCTGGGGCTACACCTTC
-	TRBJ2-5	-	TRBV29-1	CSVALAQETQYF	TGCAGCGTTGCACTAGCTCAAGAGACCCAGTACTTC
-	TRBJ1-1	-	TRBV27	CASSLDPRTINTEAFF	TGTGCCAGCAGTTTAGACCCCAGGACGATTAACACTGAAGCTTTCTTT
-	TRBJ2-2	-	TRBV27	CASSFQTSTGELFF	TGTGCCAGCAGTTTCCAGACAAGCACCGGGGAGCTGTTTTTT
-	TRBJ1-2	-	TRBV29-1	CSVYSDYGYTF	TGCAGCGTTTACAGCGACTATGGCTACACCTTC
once	TRBJ1-1	-	TRBV27	CASISLGNTEAFF	TGTGCCAGCATATCCCTGGGGAACACTGAAGCTTTCTTT
few	TRBJ1-5	TRBD1	TRBV30	CAWSVGGGEPQHF	TGTGCCTGGAGTGTAGGGGGCGGAGAGCCCCAGCATTTT
-	TRBJ2-7	-	TRBV6-1	CASSEGWAYEQYF	TGTGCCAGCAGTGAGGGCTGGGCCTACGAGCAGTACTTC
few	TRBJ1-1	-	TRBV5-1	CASSLRDTEAFF	TGCGCCAGCAGCCTCCGGGACACTGAAGCTTTCTTT
-	TRBJ2-4	-	TRBV29-1	CSVRGIAKNIQYF	TGCAGCGTCCGGGGGATAGCCAAAAACATTCAGTACTTC
-	TRBJ2-7	TRBD1	TRBV5-6	CASTSTGGNEQYF	TGTGCCAGCACCTCCACAGGGGGCAACGAGCAGTACTTC
-	TRBJ2-1	TRBD2	TRBV9	CASSAHPGLVPNEQFF	TGTGCCAGCAGCGCCCACCCGGGACTAGTCCCCAATGAGCAGTTCTTC
-	TRBJ2-7	TRBD2	TRBV2	CASSVLAGEEQYF	TGTGCCAGCAGTGTACTAGCGGGAGAGGAGCAGTACTTC
-	TRBJ2-7	TRBD2	TRBV9	CASSVALAGPENSYEQYF	TGTGCCAGCAGCGTAGCGCTAGCGGGACCAGAAAACTCCTACGAGCAGTACTTC